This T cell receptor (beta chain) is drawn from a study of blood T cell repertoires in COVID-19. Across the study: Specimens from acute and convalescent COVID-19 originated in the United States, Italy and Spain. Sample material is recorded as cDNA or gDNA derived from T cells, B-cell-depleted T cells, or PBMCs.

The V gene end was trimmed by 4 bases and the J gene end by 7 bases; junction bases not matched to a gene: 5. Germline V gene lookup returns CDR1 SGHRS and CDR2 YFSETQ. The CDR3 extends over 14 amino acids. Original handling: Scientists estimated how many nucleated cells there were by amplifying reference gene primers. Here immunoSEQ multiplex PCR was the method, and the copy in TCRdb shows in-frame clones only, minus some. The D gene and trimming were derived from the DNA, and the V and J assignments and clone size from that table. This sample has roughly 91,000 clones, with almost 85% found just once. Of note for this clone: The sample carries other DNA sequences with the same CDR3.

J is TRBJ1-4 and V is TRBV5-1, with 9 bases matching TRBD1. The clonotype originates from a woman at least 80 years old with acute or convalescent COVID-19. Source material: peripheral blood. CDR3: CASSIGQGREKLFF. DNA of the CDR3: TGCGCCAGCAGCATAGGACAGGGGCGTGAAAAACTGTTTTTT.